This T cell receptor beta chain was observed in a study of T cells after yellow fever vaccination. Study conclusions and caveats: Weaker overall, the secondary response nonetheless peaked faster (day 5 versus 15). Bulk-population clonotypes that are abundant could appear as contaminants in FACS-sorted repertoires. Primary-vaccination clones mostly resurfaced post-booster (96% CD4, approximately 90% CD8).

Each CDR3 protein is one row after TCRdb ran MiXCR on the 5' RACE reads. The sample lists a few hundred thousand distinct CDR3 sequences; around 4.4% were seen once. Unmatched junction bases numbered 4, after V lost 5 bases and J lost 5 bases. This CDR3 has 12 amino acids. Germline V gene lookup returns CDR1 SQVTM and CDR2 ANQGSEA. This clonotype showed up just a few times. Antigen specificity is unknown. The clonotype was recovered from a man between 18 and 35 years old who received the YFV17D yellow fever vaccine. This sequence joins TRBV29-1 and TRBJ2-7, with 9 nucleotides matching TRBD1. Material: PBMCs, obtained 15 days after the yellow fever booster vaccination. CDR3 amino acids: CSVWDRENEQYF. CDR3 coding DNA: TGCAGCGTTTGGGACAGGGAAAACGAGCAGTACTTC.